This is a list of T cell receptor beta chains from one sample in a study of cytomegalovirus exposure and HLA in healthy donors. Using immunoSEQ multiplex PCR, the repertoire was profiled, and TCRdb retains in-frame clones only, with some absent. Of approximately 130,000 clones listed, less than 10% were seen once; the top ten hold 6% to 7.5%. The sequencing sample was made of PBMCs. These receptors originate from a woman between 40 and 50 years old in good health and CMV-seropositive. The CDR3 runs from the conserved cysteine through the conserved F or W. The D gene is left open where the match is weak. Only part of the rows carry a size: once, few, many, or a class if the clone is expanded.

D	size	V	J	DNA	CDR3
-	-	TRBV7-9	TRBJ1-2	TGTGCCAGCAGCGTCCAGGGGCGGCATGGCTACACCTTC	CASSVQGRHGYTF
-	-	TRBV5-5	TRBJ2-7	TGTGCCAGCAGCTTGGTGGGCCCGGGGTCCTACGAGCAGTACTTC	CASSLVGPGSYEQYF
-	few	TRBV7-8	TRBJ2-3	TGTGCCAGCAGCTTATCATGGGGCCCCCAAGGAGATACGCAGTATTTT	CASSLSWGPQGDTQYF
-	few	TRBV19	TRBJ1-1	TGTGCCAGTAACGAGAACAGGGCGGACACTGAAGCTTTCTTT	CASNENRADTEAFF
TRBD2	-	TRBV4-2	TRBJ2-7	TGTGCCAGCAGCTTACGGGGGGACGACTACGAGCAGTACTTC	CASSLRGDDYEQYF
TRBD1	-	TRBV19	TRBJ1-1	TGTGCCAGTAGTGGGACAGGGGACACTGAAGCTTTCTTT	CASSGTGDTEAFF
-	few	TRBV5-1	TRBJ2-2	TGCGCCAGCAGCTATGCCGCGACAGGGAACACCGGGGAGCTGTTTTTT	CASSYAATGNTGELFF
-	few	TRBV5-1	TRBJ1-1	TGCGCCAGCAGCTTGGCCTCGAACACTGAAGCTTTCTTT	CASSLASNTEAFF
-	few	TRBV10-3	TRBJ1-1	TGTGCCATCAGTGAGTCTAGATCGCAGGTCAACACTGAAGCTTTCTTT	CAISESRSQVNTEAFF
-	-	TRBV30	TRBJ1-1	TGTGCCTGGAACCGTCACAGGAACACTGAAGCTTTCTTT	CAWNRHRNTEAFF
TRBD1	-	TRBV19	TRBJ1-1	TGTGCCAGTAGTCGGAATGATGGCAGGGGGTCAAGGAACACTGAAGCTTTCTTT	CASSRNDGRGSRNTEAFF
TRBD1	-	TRBV7-3	TRBJ1-1	TGTGCCAGCAGCTTATCCTCTCCGGGACAGGGCGTCACTGAAGCTTTCTTT	CASSLSSPGQGVTEAFF
TRBD2	-	TRBV27	TRBJ2-3	TGTGCCAGCAGTCAGTGGGGGGGGGTAACAGATACGCAGTATTTT	CASSQWGGVTDTQYF
-	few	TRBV9	TRBJ1-1	TGTGCCAGCAGCGTAGTAGTGAACACTGAAGCTTTCTTT	CASSVVVNTEAFF
-	few	TRBV15	TRBJ1-5	TGTGCCACCAGCAGAGGTGTAGGAAGGGAGAGTCAGCCCCAGCATTTT	CATSRGVGRESQPQHF
TRBD2	few	TRBV7-8	TRBJ2-3	TGTGCCAGCAGCTCCCGTGGTAGCGGGGGCTATACGCAGTATTTT	CASSSRGSGGYTQYF
-	few	TRBV7-2	TRBJ2-7	TGTGCCAGCAGCTCCGAGAGGGGGAATTTGAACGAGCAGTACTTC	CASSSERGNLNEQYF
TRBD1	few	TRBV28	TRBJ1-2	TGTGCCAGCCATTACAGGGGTGGAGGCTACACCTTC	CASHYRGGGYTF
-	few	TRBV30	TRBJ2-7	TGTGCCTGGAGTGTAAGCCTATACTACGAGCAGTACTTC	CAWSVSLYYEQYF
-	few	TRBV2	TRBJ1-2	TGTGCCAGCAGTCCAGGCAGGGGCTTCTCTAACTATGGCTACACCTTC	CASSPGRGFSNYGYTF
-	-	TRBV9	TRBJ1-2	TGTGCCAGCAGCGTAGGTCCGAACTATGGCTACACCTTC	CASSVGPNYGYTF
TRBD1	-	TRBV2	TRBJ2-5	TGTGCCAGCAACGACAGGGGCGAGACCCAGTACTTC	CASNDRGETQYF
-	few	TRBV30	TRBJ1-6	TGTGCCTGGACGAAGGGAGTAAATAATTCACCCCTCCACTTT	CAWTKGVNNSPLHF